The 3 T cell receptor beta chains given below trace back to one sample, sequenced in a study of tumor T cells in aggressive B-cell lymphoma. Using immunoSEQ multiplex PCR, the repertoire was profiled, and TCRdb retains in-frame clones only, with some absent. The profile covers 10,000 or so clones, with almost 85% appearing a single time and around 4% taken by the ten largest. The sample consisted of tumor tissue. Every receptor here comes from an adult with diffuse large B cell lymphoma.

The J gene is TRBJ2-5, the V gene TRBV29-1; 9 bases align to TRBD1. The J call may be in error: the DNA end matches TRBJ2-7 better. This CDR3 is built from 13 residues. Germline V gene sequence: CDR1 SQVTM, CDR2 ANQGSEA. CDR3: CSVMTGGGYEQYF. The DNA of the CDR3 is TGCAGCGTTATGACAGGGGGGGGGTACGAGCAGTACTTC.

The V call is TRBV27, the J call TRBJ1-1; tentatively, D is TRBD1 (6 bases). Germline V lookup: CDR1 MNHEY, CDR2 SMNVEV (reference sequence). V was cut by 0 bases and J by 1 base, with 9 bases left in between. This CDR3 comprises 15 residues. As DNA, the CDR3 is TGTGCCAGCAGTTTATCCCCGACAGGGAACACTGAAGCTTTCTTT. Its protein is CASSLSPTGNTEAFF.

The chain carries TRBV7-6 and TRBJ2-5; 7 bases are a match to TRBD2. CDR3 length: 13 residues. After removal of 0 bases from V and 11 bases from J, the junction contained 6 bases not matched to a gene. CDR1 is SGHVS and CDR2 is FNYEAQ in the germline V gene. This chain's CDR3 is CASSLALAGEQYF. The CDR3 nucleotides are TGTGCCAGCAGCTTAGCCTTGGCGGGGGAGCAGTACTTC.